This TCR beta chain emerged from a study of graft-versus-host responses after intestinal transplantation. Co-plated with some 200,000 CFSE-labeled responder cells were some 200,000 irradiated, violet-dye-labeled stimulator cells. Only in-frame clones appear in the TCRdb table, and some are missing; sequencing was by immunoSEQ multiplex PCR. This table has roughly 14,000 clones, roughly a third appearing once. The receptor was derived from a human patient who received an intestinal transplant. Sequencing was performed on alloreactive CD8+ T cells from a mixed lymphocyte reaction culture, taken before intestinal transplant. The sample's subset: CFSE-low proliferating T cells sorted from roughly six-day pre-transplant mixed lymphocyte reaction (GvH or HvG direction).

This chain's CDR3 is CASSLVDILPDNSPLHF. The CDR3 DNA sequence: TGTGCCAGCAGCTTAGTGGACATTCTCCCCGATAATTCACCCCTCCACTTT. The J gene is TRBJ1-6, the V gene TRBV7-9; the D gene is possibly TRBD1 (5 bases). In germline, CDR1 is SEHNR, CDR2 FQNEAQ (reference sequence). V lost 1 base and J lost 5, with 15 bases in between. This CDR3 has 17 residues.